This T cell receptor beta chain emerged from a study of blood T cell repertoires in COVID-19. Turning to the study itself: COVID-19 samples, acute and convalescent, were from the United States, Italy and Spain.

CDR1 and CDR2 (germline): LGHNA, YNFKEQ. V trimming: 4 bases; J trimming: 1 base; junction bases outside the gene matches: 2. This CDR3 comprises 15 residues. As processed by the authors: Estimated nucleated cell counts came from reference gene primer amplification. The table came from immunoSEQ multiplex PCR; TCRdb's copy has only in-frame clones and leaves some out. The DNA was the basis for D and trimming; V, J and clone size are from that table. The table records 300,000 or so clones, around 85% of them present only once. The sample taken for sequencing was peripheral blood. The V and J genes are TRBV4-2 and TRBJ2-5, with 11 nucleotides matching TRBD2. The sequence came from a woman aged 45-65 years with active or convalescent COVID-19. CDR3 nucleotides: TGTGCCAGCAGCCGGGGGACTAGCGGCCAAGAGACCCAGTACTTC. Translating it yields CASSRGTSGQETQYF.